This TCR beta chain was recorded in a study of T-cell memory formation after mild COVID-19. Study information: There were largely donor-specific TCR clusters.

CDR1 MDHEN and CDR2 SYDVKM come from the germline V gene. Trimming took off 5 bases at V and 8 bases at J, with 15 bases between the two ends. CDR3 size: 13 residues. As regards this clonotype: What it binds is unknown.

Study-wide results and caveats: Some clones that responded were present in memory (sampled pre-infection), which suggests cross-reactive memory joined. The main location of contracting CD4+ clones was CM and EM, and that of contracting CD8+ clones was EMRA. While clones contracting from day 15 to 85 were balanced between CD4 and CD8, later expanders leaned CD4+.

TCRdb recomputed calls from the 5' RACE reads with MiXCR, one row per CDR3 protein. Among some 350,000 distinct CDR3 sequences, roughly 13% were seen once, and the ten largest hold around a fifth. The clonotype comes from a man between 18 and 29 years old who had mild COVID-19 (a few samples of this study predate the infection). Cell type and time point are not known. The rearrangement links TRBV28 to TRBJ1-2; no clear D. Source material: PBMCs or a T cell subset sorted from them (not recorded which). This CDR3 reads CASSPIGLGGYTF. Here the CDR3 DNA reads TGTGCCAGCAGTCCCATAGGGCTTGGGGGCTACACCTTC.